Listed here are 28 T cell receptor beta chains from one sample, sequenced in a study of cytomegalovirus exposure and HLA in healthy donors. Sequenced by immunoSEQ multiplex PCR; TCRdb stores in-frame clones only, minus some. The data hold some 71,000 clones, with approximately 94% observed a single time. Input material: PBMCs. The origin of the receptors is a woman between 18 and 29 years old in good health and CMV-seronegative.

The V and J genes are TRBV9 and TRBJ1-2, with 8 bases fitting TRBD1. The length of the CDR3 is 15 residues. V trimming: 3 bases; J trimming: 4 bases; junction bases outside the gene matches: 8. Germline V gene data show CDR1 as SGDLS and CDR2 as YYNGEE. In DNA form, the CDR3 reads TGTGCCAGCAGCGCCAGACAGGGGATTACCTATGGCTACACCTTC. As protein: CASSARQGITYGYTF.

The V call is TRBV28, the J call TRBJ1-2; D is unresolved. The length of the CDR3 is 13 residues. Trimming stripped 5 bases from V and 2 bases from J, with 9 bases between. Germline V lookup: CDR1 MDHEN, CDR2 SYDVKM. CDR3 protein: CASSRHPNYGYTF. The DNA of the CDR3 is TGTGCCAGCAGTCGACACCCAAACTATGGCTACACCTTC.

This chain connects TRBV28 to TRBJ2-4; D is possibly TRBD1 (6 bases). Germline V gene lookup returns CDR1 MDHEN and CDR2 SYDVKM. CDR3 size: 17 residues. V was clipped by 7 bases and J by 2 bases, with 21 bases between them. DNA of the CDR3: TGTGCCAGCACAACGGACAGCGGCGGCCCTCCCAAAAACATTCAGTACTTC. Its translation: CASTTDSGGPPKNIQYF. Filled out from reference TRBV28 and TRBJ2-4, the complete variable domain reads DVKVTQSSRYLVKRTGEKVFLECVQDMDHENMFWYRQDPGLGLRLIYFSYDVKMKEKGDIPEGYSVSREKKERFSLILESASTNQTSMYLCASTTDSGGPPKNIQYFGAGTRLSVL.

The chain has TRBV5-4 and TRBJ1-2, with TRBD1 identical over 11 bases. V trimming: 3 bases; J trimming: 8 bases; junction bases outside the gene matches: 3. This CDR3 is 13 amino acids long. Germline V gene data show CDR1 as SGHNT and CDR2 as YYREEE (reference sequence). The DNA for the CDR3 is TGTGCCAGCAGCTGGGGACAGGGGGGCGGCTACACCTTC. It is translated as CASSWGQGGGYTF. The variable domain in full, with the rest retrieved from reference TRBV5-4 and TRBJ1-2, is ETGVTQSPTHLIKTRGQQVTLRCSSQSGHNTVSWYQQALGQGPQFIFQYYREEENGRGNFPPRFSGLQFPNYSSELNVNALELDDSALYLCASSWGQGGGYTFGSGTRLTVV.

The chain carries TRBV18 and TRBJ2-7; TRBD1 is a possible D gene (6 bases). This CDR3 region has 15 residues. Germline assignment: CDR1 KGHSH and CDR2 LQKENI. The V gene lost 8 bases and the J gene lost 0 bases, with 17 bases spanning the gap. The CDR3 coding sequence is TGTGCCAGCCAAAAAACAGGGACAAGCTCCTACGAGCAGTACTTC. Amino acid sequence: CASQKTGTSSYEQYF. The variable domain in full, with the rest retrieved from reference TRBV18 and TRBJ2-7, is NAGVMQNPRHLVRRRGQEARLRCSPMKGHSHVYWYRQLPEEGLKFMVYLQKENIIDESGMPKERFSAEFPKEGPSILRIQQVVRGDSAAYFCASQKTGTSSYEQYFGPGTRLTVT.

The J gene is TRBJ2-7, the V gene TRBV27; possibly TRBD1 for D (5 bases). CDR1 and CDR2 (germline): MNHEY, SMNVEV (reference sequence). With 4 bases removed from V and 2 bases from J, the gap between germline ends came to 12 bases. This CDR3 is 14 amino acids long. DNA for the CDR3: TGTGCCAGCAGTTCCGGACAATTTGCCTACGAGCAGTACTTC. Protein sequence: CASSSGQFAYEQYF.

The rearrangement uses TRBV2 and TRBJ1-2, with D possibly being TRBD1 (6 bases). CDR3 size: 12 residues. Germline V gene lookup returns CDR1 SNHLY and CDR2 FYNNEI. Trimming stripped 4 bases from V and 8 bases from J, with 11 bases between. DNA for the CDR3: TGTGCCAGCAGTGGTGGTCAGGGGGGCTACACCTTC. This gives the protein CASSGGQGGYTF.

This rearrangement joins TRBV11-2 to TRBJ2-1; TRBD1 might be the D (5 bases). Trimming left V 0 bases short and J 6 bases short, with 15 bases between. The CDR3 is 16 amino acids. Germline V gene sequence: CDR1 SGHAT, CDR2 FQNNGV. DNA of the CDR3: TGTGCCAGCAGCTTAGATCTTGGGGCCCGCGGCAATGAGCAGTTCTTC. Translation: CASSLDLGARGNEQFF.

The CDR3 here is CASSPQREGGETQYF. CDR3 bases: TGTGCCAGCAGCCCGCAGCGGGAGGGGGGGGAGACCCAGTACTTC. The chain uses TRBV5-4 and TRBJ2-5, with TRBD2 matching over 10 bases. This CDR3 is 15 amino acids long. The germline CDR1 and CDR2 sequences are SGHNT and YYREEE (reference sequence). Trimming took 4 bases from V and 5 from J; bases not matched to a gene: 8.

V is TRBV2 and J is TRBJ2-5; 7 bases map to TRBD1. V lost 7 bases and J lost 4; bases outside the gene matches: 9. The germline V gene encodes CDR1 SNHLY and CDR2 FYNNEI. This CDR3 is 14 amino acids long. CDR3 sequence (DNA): TGTGCCAGCAACAACCGGGACAGCCGAGAGACCCAGTACTTC. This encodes CASNNRDSRETQYF.

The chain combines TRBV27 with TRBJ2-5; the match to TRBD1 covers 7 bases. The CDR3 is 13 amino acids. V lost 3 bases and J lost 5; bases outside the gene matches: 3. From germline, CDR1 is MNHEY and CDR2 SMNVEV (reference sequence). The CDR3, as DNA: TGTGCCAGCAGTTTGCTCAGGGGGGAGACCCAGTACTTC. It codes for CASSLLRGETQYF.

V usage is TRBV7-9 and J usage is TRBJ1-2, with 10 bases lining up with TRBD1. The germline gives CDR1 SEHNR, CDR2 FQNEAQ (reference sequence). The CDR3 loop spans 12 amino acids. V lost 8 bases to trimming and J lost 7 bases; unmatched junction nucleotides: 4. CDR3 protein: CASGTGDRGYTF. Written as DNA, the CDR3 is TGTGCCAGCGGGACAGGGGATCGTGGCTACACCTTC.

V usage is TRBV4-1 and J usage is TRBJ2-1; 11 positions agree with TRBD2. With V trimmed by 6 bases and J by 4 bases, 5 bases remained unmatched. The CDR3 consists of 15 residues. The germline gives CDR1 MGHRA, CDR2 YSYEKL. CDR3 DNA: TGCGCCAGCAGAAAGGGACTAGCGGAATACAATGAGCAGTTCTTC. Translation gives CASRKGLAEYNEQFF.

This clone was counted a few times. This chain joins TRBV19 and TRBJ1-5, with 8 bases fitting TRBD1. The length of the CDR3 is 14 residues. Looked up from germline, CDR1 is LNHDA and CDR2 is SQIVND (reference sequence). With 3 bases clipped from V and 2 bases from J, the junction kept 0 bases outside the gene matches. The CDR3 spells CASSMTGGNQPQHF. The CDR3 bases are TGTGCCAGTAGTATGACAGGGGGCAATCAGCCCCAGCATTTT. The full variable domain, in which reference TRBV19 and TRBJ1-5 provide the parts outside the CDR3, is DGGITQSPKYLFRKEGQNVTLSCEQNLNHDAMYWYRQDPGQGLRLIYYSQIVNDFQKGDIAEGYSVSREKKESFPLTVTSAQKNPTAFYLCASSMTGGNQPQHFGDGTRLSIL.

The CDR3 region has the DNA TGCGCCAGCAGCTTGGTTGGACAGGGAGTAGAGACCCAGTACTTC. It encodes CASSLVGQGVETQYF. The J gene is TRBJ2-5, the V gene TRBV5-1, with TRBD1 identical over 8 bases. The ends lost 0 bases at V and 4 bases at J; junction bases unmatched: 5. CDR3 length equals 15 residues. The V gene's germline CDR1 is SGHRS and CDR2 YFSETQ.

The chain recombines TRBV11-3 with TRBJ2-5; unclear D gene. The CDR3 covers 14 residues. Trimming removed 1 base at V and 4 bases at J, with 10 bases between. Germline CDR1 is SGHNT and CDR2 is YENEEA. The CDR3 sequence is CASSLGPSRETQYF. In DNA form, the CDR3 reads TGTGCCAGCAGCTTAGGTCCTAGTCGAGAGACCCAGTACTTC. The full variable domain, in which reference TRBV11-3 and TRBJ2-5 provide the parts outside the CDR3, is EAGVVQSPRYKIIEKKQPVAFWCNPISGHNTLYWYLQNLGQGPELLIRYENEEAVDDSQLPKDRFSAERLKGVDSTLKIQPAELGDSAVYLCASSLGPSRETQYFGPGTRLLVL.

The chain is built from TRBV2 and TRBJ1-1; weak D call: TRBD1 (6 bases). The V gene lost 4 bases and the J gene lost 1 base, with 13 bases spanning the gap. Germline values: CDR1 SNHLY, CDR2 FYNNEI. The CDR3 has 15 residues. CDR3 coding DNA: TGTGCCAGCAGTGTCCAGGGGATCGGGAACACTGAAGCTTTCTTT. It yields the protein CASSVQGIGNTEAFF. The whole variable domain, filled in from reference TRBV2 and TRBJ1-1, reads EPEVTQTPSHQVTQMGQEVILRCVPISNHLYFYWYRQILGQKVEFLVSFYNNEISEKSEIFDDQFSVERPDGSNFTLKIRSTKLEDSAMYFCASSVQGIGNTEAFFGQGTRLTVV.

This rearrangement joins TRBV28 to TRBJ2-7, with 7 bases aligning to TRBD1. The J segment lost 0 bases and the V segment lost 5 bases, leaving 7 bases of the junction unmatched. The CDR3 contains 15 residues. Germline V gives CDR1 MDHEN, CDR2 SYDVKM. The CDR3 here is CASSPGQVISYEQYF. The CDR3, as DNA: TGTGCCAGCAGTCCCGGACAGGTGATCTCCTACGAGCAGTACTTC.

CDR3 residues: CASTPSILGPVNEQFF. The CDR3 region has the DNA TGTGCCAGCACCCCCTCGATTTTGGGGCCGGTTAATGAGCAGTTCTTC. V usage is TRBV27 and J usage is TRBJ2-1; D perhaps matches TRBD1 (5 bases). This CDR3 spans 16 amino acids. CDR1 and CDR2 from the germline V gene are MNHEY and SMNVEV (reference sequence). Trimming removed 7 bases at V and 7 bases at J, with 23 bases between.

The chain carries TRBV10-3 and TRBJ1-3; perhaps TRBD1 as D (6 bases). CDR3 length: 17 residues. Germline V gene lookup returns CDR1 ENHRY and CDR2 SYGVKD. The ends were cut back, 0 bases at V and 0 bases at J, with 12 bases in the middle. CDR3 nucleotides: TGTGCCATCAGTGAGTCGACGACAGGAAGCTCTGGAAACACCATATATTTT. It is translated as CAISESTTGSSGNTIYF.

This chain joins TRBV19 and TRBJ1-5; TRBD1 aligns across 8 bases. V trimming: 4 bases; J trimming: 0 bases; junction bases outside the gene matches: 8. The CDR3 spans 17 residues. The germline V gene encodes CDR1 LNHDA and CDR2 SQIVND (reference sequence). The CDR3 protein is CASSKDREFYSNQPQHF. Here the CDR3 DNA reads TGTGCCAGTAGTAAGGACAGGGAATTTTATAGCAATCAGCCCCAGCATTTT.

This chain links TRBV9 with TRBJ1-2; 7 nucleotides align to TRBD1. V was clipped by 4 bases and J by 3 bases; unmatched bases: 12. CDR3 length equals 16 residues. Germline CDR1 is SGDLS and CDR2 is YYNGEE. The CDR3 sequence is CASSLRVDRVDYGYTF. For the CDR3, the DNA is TGTGCCAGCAGCCTACGAGTCGACAGGGTCGACTATGGCTACACCTTC.

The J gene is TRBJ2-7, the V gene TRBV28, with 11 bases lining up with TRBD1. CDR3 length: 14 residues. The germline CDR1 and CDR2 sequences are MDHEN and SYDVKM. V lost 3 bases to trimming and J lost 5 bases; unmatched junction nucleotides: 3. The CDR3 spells CASSFRTGGDEQYF. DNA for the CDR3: TGTGCCAGCAGTTTTAGGACAGGGGGCGACGAGCAGTACTTC.

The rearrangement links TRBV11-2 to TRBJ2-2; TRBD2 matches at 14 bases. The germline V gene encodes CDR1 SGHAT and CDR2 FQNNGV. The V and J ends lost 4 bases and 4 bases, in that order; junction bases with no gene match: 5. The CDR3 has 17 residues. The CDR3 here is CASSSTSGGAGTGELFF. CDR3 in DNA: TGTGCCAGCAGCTCGACTAGCGGGGGGGCGGGCACCGGGGAGCTGTTTTTT.

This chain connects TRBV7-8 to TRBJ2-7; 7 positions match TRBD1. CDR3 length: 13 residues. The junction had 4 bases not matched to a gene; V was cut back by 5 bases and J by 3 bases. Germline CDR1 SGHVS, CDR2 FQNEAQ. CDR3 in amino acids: CASSLTGDYEQYF. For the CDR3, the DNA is TGTGCCAGCAGCCTAACAGGGGACTACGAGCAGTACTTC.

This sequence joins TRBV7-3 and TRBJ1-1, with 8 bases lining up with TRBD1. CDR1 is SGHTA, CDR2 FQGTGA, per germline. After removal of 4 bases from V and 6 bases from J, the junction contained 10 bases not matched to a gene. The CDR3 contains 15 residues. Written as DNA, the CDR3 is TGTGCCAGCAGCTCCGATCCCAGGGGGCCGTCTGAAGCTTTCTTT. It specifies CASSSDPRGPSEAFF. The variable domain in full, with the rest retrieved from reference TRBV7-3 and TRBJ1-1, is GAGVSQTPSNKVTEKGKYVELRCDPISGHTALYWYRQSLGQGPEFLIYFQGTGAADDSGLPNDRFFAVRPEGSVSTLKIQRTERGDSAVYLCASSSDPRGPSEAFFGQGTRLTVV.

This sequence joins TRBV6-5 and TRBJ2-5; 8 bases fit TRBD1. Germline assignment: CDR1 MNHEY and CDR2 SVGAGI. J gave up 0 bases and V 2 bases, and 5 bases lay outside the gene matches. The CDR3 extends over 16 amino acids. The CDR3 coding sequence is TGTGCCAGCAGTTACGCAGGACAGGGATACCAAGAGACCCAGTACTTC. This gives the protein CASSYAGQGYQETQYF.

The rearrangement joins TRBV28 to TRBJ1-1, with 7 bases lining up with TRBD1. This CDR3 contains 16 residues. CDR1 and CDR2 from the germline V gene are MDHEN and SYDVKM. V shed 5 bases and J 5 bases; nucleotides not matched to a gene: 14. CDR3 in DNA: TGTGCCAGCAGTCGCCCCTCCCAGGGGGTGGGTACTGAAGCTTTCTTT. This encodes CASSRPSQGVGTEAFF.